These 3 T cell receptor beta chains came from one sample sequenced in a study of Ad26.COV2.S vaccination and SARS-CoV-2 variants. Treatment here: roughly 18 received Ad26.COV2.S at low or high dose, single or two shots; several received placebo; per-sample allocation not given. Samples were taken on day 63 after the first vaccine or placebo injection. Produced via immunoSEQ multiplex PCR; TCRdb's table is partial and in-frame only. The sample lists about 350,000 clones; 65% to 90% were seen once. This specimen was peripheral blood, taken in a trial of Ad26.COV2.S vaccine versus placebo. The receptor source for this set is a person aged 18 to 65 who received the Ad26.COV2.S COVID-19 vaccine or a placebo.

The chain has TRBV4-2 and TRBJ1-5, with TRBD1 matching 9 bases. V lost 0 bases and J lost 5; bases outside the gene matches: 2. The CDR3 covers 15 residues. Germline CDR1 and CDR2: LGHNA and YNFKEQ. The CDR3 nucleotides read TGTGCCAGCAGCCAAGATGGACAGGGGCATCAGCCCCAGCATTTT. Its protein product is CASSQDGQGHQPQHF.

The chain has TRBV27 and TRBJ2-7; 10 positions match TRBD2. The CDR3 totals 15 residues. Germline values: CDR1 MNHEY, CDR2 SMNVEV (reference sequence). V was pared by 4 bases and J by 0 bases, with 3 bases of the junction left unmatched. The CDR3 loop reads CASSSSGGYSYEQYF. CDR3 bases: TGTGCCAGCAGTTCTAGCGGGGGATACTCCTACGAGCAGTACTTC.

The count of this clone is one. V usage is TRBV7-9 and J usage is TRBJ2-5; TRBD2 agrees at 12 bases. V shed 8 bases, J shed 4 bases, and the junction held 8 bases outside the gene matches. The length of the CDR3 is 15 residues. The germline V gene has CDR1 SEHNR and CDR2 FQNEAQ (reference sequence). The CDR3 nucleotides read TGTGCCAGCTCTACTAGCGGGAGGTTCCGAGAGACCCAGTACTTC. Encoded protein: CASSTSGRFRETQYF. Complete variable domain (other parts from reference TRBV7-9 and TRBJ2-5): DTGVSQNPRHKITKRGQNVTFRCDPISEHNRLYWYRQTLGQGPEFLTYFQNEAQLEKSRLLSDRFSAERPKGSFSTLEIQRTEQGDSAMYLCASSTSGRFRETQYFGPGTRLLVL.